This is a list of T cell receptor beta chains from one sample in a study of regulatory T cells in long-lasting Graves disease. TCRdb re-called the multiplex PCR reads with MiXCR, one entry per CDR3 protein. The sample holds roughly 380,000 distinct CDR3 sequences, around 15% seen once. The sequenced sample was peripheral blood mononuclear cells (PBMCs), obtained at new diagnosis, from a patient treated with antithyroid drugs. The receptors shown here come from a female donor with Graves disease. CDR3s include the opening cysteine and the closing phenylalanine or tryptophan. A D gene is named only where the DNA matches it firmly. Part of the rows lack a size; the others show once, few, many or a class for expanded clones.

v_gene	abundance	d_gene	j_gene	CDR3aa	CDR3nt
TRBV20-1	many	-	TRBJ2-7	CSARYDYGQYF	TGCAGTGCTAGATACGATTATGGGCAGTACTTC
TRBV11-2	many	-	TRBJ2-1	CASSLAVPDQFF	TGTGCCAGCAGCTTAGCAGTCCCCGATCAGTTCTTC
TRBV18	many	-	TRBJ2-2	CASSPNAGELFF	TGTGCCAGCAGTCCCAATGCCGGGGAGCTGTTTTTT
TRBV28	few	TRBD2	TRBJ2-1	CASSPGLAAGWFF	TGTGCCAGCAGCCCCGGACTAGCGGCCGGGTGGTTCTTC
TRBV11-2	-	TRBD2	TRBJ2-7	CASSRTSGGHEQYF	TGTGCCAGCAGCCGGACTAGCGGGGGCCACGAGCAGTACTTC
TRBV3-1	many	-	TRBJ1-3	CASSQGDSIYF	TGTGCCAGCAGTCAAGGCGACTCCATATATTTT
TRBV9	many	-	TRBJ1-2	CASSVSGVYGYTF	TGTGCCAGCAGCGTTTCGGGGGTCTATGGCTACACCTTC
TRBV20-1	many	-	TRBJ1-1	CSARPFDRNTEAFF	TGCAGTGCTAGACCTTTTGACAGGAACACTGAAGCTTTCTTT
TRBV27	many	TRBD2	TRBJ2-1	CASSSLAGGPNNEQFF	TGTGCCAGCAGTTCACTAGCGGGAGGGCCAAACAATGAGCAGTTCTTC
TRBV28	many	TRBD2	TRBJ2-3	CASSALAGNRNTQYF	TGTGCCAGCAGCGCTCTAGCGGGAAACAGAAATACGCAGTATTTT
TRBV29-1	many	-	TRBJ2-1	CSVEGTRFGNEQFF	TGCAGCGTTGAGGGGACGAGATTCGGCAATGAGCAGTTCTTC
TRBV5-5	-	TRBD2	TRBJ2-3	CASSLVAGEDTQYF	TGTGCCAGCAGCTTGGTAGCGGGAGAAGATACGCAGTATTTT
TRBV25-1	many	-	TRBJ1-4	CASSGTGEKLFF	TGTGCCAGCAGTGGGACTGGTGAAAAACTGTTTTTT
TRBV2	many	-	TRBJ2-3	CASTSSPLLTDTQYF	TGTGCCAGCACGTCTAGCCCGCTTTTAACAGATACGCAGTATTTT
TRBV6-2/TRBV6-3	few	TRBD2	TRBJ2-7	CASNSPGLAGYYYEQYF	TGTGCCAGCAACTCACCGGGACTAGCGGGCTACTACTACGAGCAGTACTTC
TRBV6-4	few	TRBD1	TRBJ2-7	CASSTPGQSYYEQYF	TGTGCCAGCAGTACCCCGGGACAGAGCTACTACGAGCAGTACTTC
TRBV27	many	TRBD2	TRBJ2-7	CASSQGLAGGDRYF	TGTGCCAGCAGCCAGGGACTAGCGGGAGGTGATCGGTACTTC
TRBV7-2	many	-	TRBJ1-2	CASSLEGPPGGYTF	TGTGCCAGCAGCTTAGAGGGACCCCCGGGGGGCTACACCTTC
TRBV7-2	many	TRBD1	TRBJ2-3	CASSLEAGGFTDTQYF	TGTGCCAGCAGCTTAGAGGCAGGGGGCTTCACAGATACGCAGTATTTT
TRBV12-3/TRBV12-4	many	-	TRBJ1-5	CASSLLGLSDQPQHF	TGTGCCAGCAGTTTGTTGGGGTTGAGTGATCAGCCCCAGCATTTT
TRBV9	few	-	TRBJ1-6	CASSPQGGRNSPLHF	TGTGCCAGCAGCCCCCAGGGAGGGCGTAATTCACCCCTCCACTTT
TRBV20-1	many	TRBD2	TRBJ2-3	CSASPSGRDPDTQYF	TGCAGTGCTAGTCCTAGCGGGAGGGATCCAGATACGCAGTATTTT
TRBV7-3	many	-	TRBJ2-6	CASSPQGGFSGANVLTF	TGTGCCAGCAGCCCACAGGGAGGGTTCTCTGGGGCCAACGTCCTGACTTTC
TRBV7-2	many	TRBD2	TRBJ2-7	CASSPTGLAGGRVIEQYF	TGTGCCAGCAGCCCCACGGGACTAGCGGGAGGGCGAGTAATCGAGCAGTACTTC
TRBV4-3	few	-	TRBJ1-2	CASSQDADTMNYGYTF	TGCGCCAGCAGCCAAGATGCGGACACTATGAACTATGGCTACACCTTC
TRBV29-1	many	TRBD1	TRBJ2-7	CSVDIQGAGGSTYEQYF	TGCAGCGTTGACATACAGGGGGCAGGAGGTAGCACCTACGAGCAGTACTTC
TRBV27	many	-	TRBJ1-2	CASSLKGKGYGYTF	TGTGCCAGCAGTTTGAAAGGGAAAGGCTATGGCTACACCTTC
TRBV2	few	-	TRBJ1-3	CASSTRRARIRSEEPSGNTIYF	TGTGCCAGCAGTACCCGCCGGGCCCGAATTCGATCGGAGGAACCCTCTGGAAACACCATATATTTT
TRBV11-1	many	-	TRBJ1-1	CASSWDSTEAFF	TGTGCCAGCAGCTGGGATTCCACTGAAGCTTTCTTT
TRBV19	-	-	TRBJ1-1	CASSNIRGLSENTEAFF	TGTGCCAGTAGTAACATCAGGGGTTTATCTGAGAACACTGAAGCTTTCTTT
TRBV30	many	TRBD2	TRBJ2-3	CAWSVLAGGTDTQYF	TGTGCCTGGAGTGTACTAGCGGGGGGCACAGATACGCAGTATTTT
TRBV19	many	-	TRBJ1-1	CASSRRRGLNTEAFF	TGTGCCAGTAGTAGGCGGCGGGGCCTGAACACTGAAGCTTTCTTT
TRBV15	-	TRBD1	TRBJ1-4	CATQGGHTNEKLFF	TGTGCCACCCAAGGGGGCCATACTAATGAAAAACTGTTTTTT
TRBV12-3/TRBV12-4	many	-	TRBJ1-5	CASSLGTGPQPQHF	TGTGCCAGCAGTTTGGGTACGGGGCCTCAGCCCCAGCATTTT
TRBV7-9	many	-	TRBJ2-7	CASSPPSKRDTSYEQYF	TGTGCCAGCAGCCCCCCCTCAAAGCGGGACACCTCCTACGAGCAGTACTTC
TRBV30	many	TRBD2	TRBJ2-3	CAWSGGLAGEADTQYF	TGTGCCTGGAGTGGAGGACTAGCGGGAGAAGCAGATACGCAGTATTTT
TRBV19	-	-	TRBJ1-3	CASRERSGNTIYF	TGTGCCAGTAGAGAGCGATCTGGAAACACCATATATTTT
TRBV19	many	TRBD1	TRBJ1-6	CASSIAGGDSPLHF	TGTGCCAGTAGTATCGCAGGGGGGGATTCACCCCTCCACTTT
TRBV30	many	-	TRBJ2-5	CAWSVRGAETQYF	TGTGCCTGGAGTGTACGGGGCGCTGAGACCCAGTACTTC
TRBV2	many	TRBD1	TRBJ1-5	CASTGQGANQPQHF	TGTGCCAGCACAGGACAGGGGGCAAATCAGCCCCAGCATTTT
TRBV7-6	many	-	TRBJ2-3	CASSLAVDTQYF	TGTGCCAGCAGCTTGGCGGTAGATACGCAGTATTTT
TRBV10-3	many	-	TRBJ2-7	CAICPAGTYEQYF	TGTGCCATTTGCCCGGCAGGGACCTACGAGCAGTACTTC
TRBV6-1	many	-	TRBJ1-2	CASSQTASNYGYTF	TGTGCCAGCAGCCAAACAGCGTCTAACTATGGCTACACCTTC
TRBV12-3/TRBV12-4	many	-	TRBJ1-2	CASSLGSPNYGYTF	TGTGCCAGCAGTTTAGGCAGTCCTAACTATGGCTACACCTTC
TRBV11-3	many	-	TRBJ2-2	CASSSGPSRTGELFF	TGTGCCAGCAGCTCCGGACCCTCACGCACCGGGGAGCTGTTTTTT